This TCR beta chain comes out of a study of T cells in Graves' hyperthyroidism and ophthalmopathy. Study details: The initial diagnosis was the point when peripheral blood was collected, ahead of any treatment. Study outcomes and limitations: Ophthalmopathy was model-predicted a median roughly 6.2 months pre-onset. Ophthalmopathy and stable hyperthyroidism were separated by a 13 V-J model.

The length of the CDR3 is 14 residues. V lost 1 base, J lost 8 bases, and 14 bases lay in between. From RNA transcripts, TCR beta CDR3 regions were amplified. First-round RT-PCR with HTBI primers amplified the TCR CDR3 region. TCRdb reprocessed the multiplex PCR reads via MiXCR and lists one record per CDR3 protein. The sample holds 360,000 or so distinct CDR3 sequences; approximately 19% are singletons and the top ten take about 3.5%. This clonotype was seen just once. Its antigen is unknown. Stability of Graves' hyperthyroidism was defined as absent ophthalmopathy progression within 18 months. Sequenced material: blood. The gene calls are TRBV12-3 or TRBV12-4 and TRBJ1-2; tentatively, D is TRBD1 (5 bases). This clonotype originated in a woman aged 18 to 35 with Graves' hyperthyroidism. The CDR3 coding sequence is TGTGCCAGCAGTTTAGTACACCTTAGGGGCGGCTACACCTTC. This gives the protein CASSLVHLRGGYTF.